These 30 T cell receptor beta chains came from one sample sequenced in a study of lung T cells in sarcoidosis with Löfgren's syndrome. TCRdb recomputed calls from the reads with MiXCR, one row per CDR3 protein. The top ten clones hold about 2% of a sample with tens of thousands of distinct CDR3 sequences, 21% of them seen once. The sequenced sample was CD4+ T cells from PBMCs. The origin of the receptors is a human donor with sarcoidosis (Löfgren's syndrome or another form), or a control subject (not recorded which).

For this clonotype: A much larger clone is a single base away; this may be a read error. Because it lacks the conserved phenylalanine or tryptophan at the end, this CDR3 is likely a read error. The V call is TRBV11-3, the J call TRBJ1-1; D gene unclear. Trimming pared 2 bases from V and 4 bases from J, leaving 14 bases between. The germline V gene encodes CDR1 SGHNT and CDR2 YENEEA. There are 15 residues in the CDR3. The CDR3 DNA reads as TGTGCCAGCAGCTTATCGGGAGGAGGGCTCACTGAAGCTTTCTCT. It translates to CASSLSGGGLTEAFS.

The table lists this clonotype with many counts. The J gene is TRBJ2-1, the V gene TRBV20-1; TRBD1 or TRBD2 may be the D gene (6 bases each). Trimming stripped 7 bases from V and 8 bases from J, with 12 bases between. This CDR3 contains 11 residues. Germline values: CDR1 DFQATT, CDR2 SNEGSKA (reference sequence). This CDR3 reads CSGYRDYEQFF. CDR3 nucleotides: TGCAGTGGGTACAGGGACTATGAGCAGTTCTTC.

This clonotype was observed a few times. V is TRBV2 and J is TRBJ2-5; D is possibly TRBD2 (6 bases). Germline V lookup: CDR1 SNHLY, CDR2 FYNNEI. The CDR3 extends over 12 amino acids. The ends were cut back, 11 bases at V and 9 bases at J, with 19 bases in the middle. CDR3 loop: CAAGSGRAAQYF. For the CDR3, the DNA is TGTGCCGCGGGTAGCGGTCGGGCGGCCCAGTACTTC.

This chain uses TRBV4-1 with TRBJ1-1; D is perhaps TRBD1 (5 bases). The CDR3 sequence is 16 residues long. V dropped 1 base and J dropped 0 bases, with 12 bases sitting between them. Germline V lookup: CDR1 MGHRA, CDR2 YSYEKL. The CDR3 loop reads CASSQVGTAMNTEAFF. In DNA form, the CDR3 reads TGCGCCAGCAGCCAAGTAGGGACCGCGATGAACACTGAAGCTTTCTTT.

J is TRBJ2-3 and V is TRBV24-1; D may be TRBD1 (6 bases). This CDR3 is built from 15 residues. With 2 bases removed from V and 2 bases from J, the gap between germline ends came to 10 bases. The germline V gene has CDR1 KGHDR and CDR2 SFDVKD. The CDR3: CATSDSQGYTDTQYF. The CDR3 nucleotides are TGTGCCACCAGTGATTCACAGGGCTACACAGATACGCAGTATTTT.

V is TRBV29-1 and J is TRBJ2-3; 12 bases are a match to TRBD2. The CDR3 has 17 residues. The germline V gene encodes CDR1 SQVTM and CDR2 ANQGSEA. The trim removed 1 base at V and 3 bases at J, leaving 8 bases unmatched. Written as DNA, the CDR3 is TGCAGCGTTGAAGCCCGCCCGACTAGCGGGAGAACAGATACGCAGTATTTT. The encoded protein is CSVEARPTSGRTDTQYF.

This clonotype was detected many times. The chain employs TRBV28 and TRBJ2-5, with 7 bases lining up with TRBD1. This CDR3 has 14 amino acids. Germline loops: CDR1 MDHEN, CDR2 SYDVKM. V shed 3 bases, J shed 2 bases, and the junction held 3 bases outside the gene matches. The CDR3 DNA sequence: TGTGCCAGCAGTTTTAGGACAGGACAAGAGACCCAGTACTTC. It is translated as CASSFRTGQETQYF.

This clonotype was observed many times. The rearrangement uses TRBV5-1 and TRBJ2-2; D is perhaps TRBD1 or TRBD2 (5 bases each). Germline-derived CDR1 and CDR2 are SGHRS and YFSETQ. CDR3 length equals 14 residues. Trimming took off 4 bases at V and 6 bases at J, with 13 bases between the two ends. For the CDR3, the DNA is TGCGCCAGCAGCCATACCAGGGACGCCGGGGAGCTGTTTTTT. Translation: CASSHTRDAGELFF.

This clonotype was recorded at least ten times. This chain links TRBV27 with TRBJ2-2, with 7 bases that match TRBD1. The CDR3 covers 15 residues. Unmatched junction bases numbered 4, after V lost 2 bases and J lost 4 bases. The V gene's germline CDR1 is MNHEY and CDR2 SMNVEV (reference sequence). CDR3 sequence reads: CASSLTRGSTGELFF. Here the CDR3 DNA reads TGTGCCAGCAGTTTAACCAGGGGGAGCACCGGGGAGCTGTTTTTT.

This clonotype occurred many times. V is TRBV5-1 and J is TRBJ2-5, with D uncertain. The CDR3 covers 15 residues. V lost 0 bases, J lost 2 bases, and 11 bases lay in between. The germline V gene has CDR1 SGHRS and CDR2 YFSETQ. CDR3 nucleotides: TGCGCCAGCAGCTTGGGGGGTAGAAAGCAAGAGACCCAGTACTTC. Encoded protein: CASSLGGRKQETQYF. Full variable domain (outside the CDR3, taken from reference TRBV5-1 and TRBJ2-5): KAGVTQTPRYLIKTRGQQVTLSCSPISGHRSVSWYQQTPGQGLQFLFEYFSETQRNKGNFPGRFSGRQFSNSRSEMNVSTLELGDSALYLCASSLGGRKQETQYFGPGTRLLVL.

With respect to this clonotype: A much larger clone differs by one base, so this may be a read error. The DNA for the CDR3 is TGTGCCAGCAGCCAAAAGGAGCTAGTAACCTACAATGAGCAGTTCTTC. It encodes CASSQKELVTYNEQFF. This chain links TRBV14 with TRBJ2-1; D is unresolved. Germline V gene data show CDR1 as SGHDN and CDR2 as FVKESK. Trimming removed 2 bases at V and 2 bases at J, with 13 bases between. The CDR3 has 16 residues.

This clonotype was counted ten times or more. The J gene is TRBJ1-5, the V gene TRBV6-4; TRBD1 aligns across 8 bases. This CDR3 has 13 residues. V shed 4 bases, J shed 7 bases, and the junction held 3 bases outside the gene matches. CDR1 and CDR2 (germline): MRHNA, SNTAGT. The CDR3 protein is CASSVDRGQPQHF. DNA for the CDR3: TGTGCCAGCAGTGTCGACAGGGGCCAGCCCCAGCATTTT.

This clonotype came up many times. This chain links TRBV6-6 with TRBJ1-3; tentative D call: TRBD1 (6 bases). The V gene lost 0 bases and the J gene lost 1 base, with 7 bases spanning the gap. Germline CDR1 and CDR2: MNHNY and SVGAGI (reference sequence). The CDR3 extends over 15 amino acids. CDR3 nucleotide sequence: TGTGCCAGCAGTTACTCGACAGGATCTGGAAACACCATATATTTT. It translates to CASSYSTGSGNTIYF.

This chain joins TRBV3-1 and TRBJ1-5; 8 nucleotides match TRBD1. V shed 3 bases and J 12 bases; nucleotides not matched to a gene: 4. Germline V CDR1 and CDR2: LGHDT, YNNKEL (reference sequence). The CDR3 is made up of 12 amino acids. CDR3 coding DNA: TGTGCCAGCAGCCAGACCGGACAGGGCCAGCATTTT. Encoded protein: CASSQTGQGQHF.

Relative to its sample, this clonotype is medium-sized (0.01 to 0.1%). The chain uses TRBV20-1 and TRBJ1-1, with D hard to call. Trimming left V 0 bases short and J 0 bases short, with 11 bases between. Germline V gene sequence: CDR1 DFQATT, CDR2 SNEGSKA (reference sequence). This CDR3 spans 15 amino acids. As DNA, the CDR3 is TGCAGTGCTAGAGATTCGAGTACAGTGAACACTGAAGCTTTCTTT. Residues: CSARDSSTVNTEAFF.

A word on this clonotype: Given a much more abundant clone one base away, this may be a read error. V usage is TRBV7-9 and J usage is TRBJ1-1, with D unresolved. The CDR3 covers 13 residues. V lost 5 bases to trimming and J lost 2 bases, with 9 bases between them. Germline CDR1 reads SEHNR; CDR2 reads FQNEAQ (reference sequence). The CDR3 coding sequence is TGTGCCAGCAGCATATCAGATAACACTGAAGCTTTCTTT. Translating gives CASSISDNTEAFF. The whole variable domain, remainder taken from reference TRBV7-9 and TRBJ1-1, is DTGVSQNPRHKITKRGQNVTFRCDPISEHNRLYWYRQTLGQGPEFLTYFQNEAQLEKSRLLSDRFSAERPKGSFSTLEIQRTEQGDSAMYLCASSISDNTEAFFGQGTRLTVV.

This clonotype turned up a few times. The chain uses TRBV10-3 and TRBJ2-1, with 12 bases lining up with TRBD2. V was clipped by 3 bases and J by 5 bases; unmatched bases: 2. This CDR3 has 15 amino acids. Germline lookup yields CDR1 ENHRY and CDR2 SYGVKD. The CDR3 nucleotides read TGTGCCATCAGTGATTGGACTAGCGGGAACAATGAGCAGTTCTTC. Translating gives CAISDWTSGNNEQFF.

Details on this clonotype: This may be a read error, as it is one base from a much larger clone. This chain joins TRBV7-9 and TRBJ2-5, with TRBD2 identical over 7 bases. The germline V gene has CDR1 SEHNR and CDR2 FQNEAQ (reference sequence). Trimming removed 0 bases from V and 0 bases from J; junction bases left unmatched: 13. This CDR3 contains 19 residues. CDR3 region: CASSLANLAGVRDQETQYF. The CDR3, as DNA: TGTGCCAGCAGCTTAGCGAATTTGGCGGGGGTCCGAGACCAAGAGACCCAGTACTTC.

This clonotype has ten or more counts. This sequence joins TRBV27 and TRBJ2-5, with TRBD1 matching 11 bases. This CDR3 spans 19 amino acids. Germline V gene data show CDR1 as MNHEY and CDR2 as SMNVEV (reference sequence). J was trimmed by 2 bases and V by 6 bases; bases with no gene match: 17. As DNA, the CDR3 is TGTGCCAGCAGCTCACCTCGGGACAGGGGGGGGGGACCACAAGAGACCCAGTACTTC. Amino acid sequence: CASSSPRDRGGGPQETQYF.

V usage is TRBV11-2 and J usage is TRBJ2-7, with a possible D match to TRBD2 (6 bases). The V and J ends lost 0 bases and 3 bases respectively, with 21 bases between them. The CDR3 is 18 residues long. The germline V gene encodes CDR1 SGHAT and CDR2 FQNNGV. CDR3 DNA: TGTGCCAGCAGCTTAGATTCGAGGACTAACGGGCTATACTACGAGCAGTACTTC. It codes for CASSLDSRTNGLYYEQYF.

The chain couples TRBV11-2 to TRBJ2-5; D is uncertain. This CDR3 has 13 amino acids. Germline CDR1 and CDR2: SGHAT and FQNNGV. V was clipped by 3 bases and J by 3 bases, with 8 bases between them. The CDR3, as DNA: TGTGCCAGCAGCTTCGGCAGTAAAGAGACCCAGTACTTC. Translated: CASSFGSKETQYF. Full variable domain (missing parts from reference TRBV11-2 and TRBJ2-5): EAGVAQSPRYKIIEKRQSVAFWCNPISGHATLYWYQQILGQGPKLLIQFQNNGVVDDSQLPKDRFSAERLKGVDSTLKIQPAKLEDSAVYLCASSFGSKETQYFGPGTRLLVL.

The sample holds a few counts of this clonotype. The genes are TRBV28 and TRBJ2-4; D remains unclear. The CDR3 sequence is 16 residues long. CDR1 and CDR2 from the germline V gene are MDHEN and SYDVKM. V lost 6 bases and J lost 1, with 16 bases in between. The DNA for the CDR3 is TGTGCCAGCAGCCTGCTGGTCAGTGCGGCCAAAAACATTCAGTACTTC. Encoded protein: CASSLLVSAAKNIQYF.

This clonotype appeared many times. V and J are TRBV20-1 and TRBJ1-1, with a tentative D call TRBD1 (6 bases). Germline V gives CDR1 DFQATT, CDR2 SNEGSKA (reference sequence). This CDR3 region has 13 residues. With 5 bases removed from V and 2 bases from J, the gap between germline ends came to 12 bases. Written as DNA, the CDR3 is TGCAGTGCTGGTAGGGGGGTAAACACTGAAGCTTTCTTT. Translating it yields CSAGRGVNTEAFF.

The table lists this clonotype with a few counts. The CDR3 here is CSVVEAGRPLNTEAFF. CDR3 nucleotide sequence: TGCAGCGTTGTCGAGGCAGGGCGGCCTTTGAACACTGAAGCTTTCTTT. The chain uses TRBV29-1 and TRBJ1-1, with TRBD1 as a possible D gene (5 bases). V lost 4 bases and J lost 0, with 18 bases in between. Per the germline V gene, CDR1 is SQVTM and CDR2 is ANQGSEA. The CDR3 is 16 residues long.

This clonotype has a count of ten or more. The chain couples TRBV19 to TRBJ1-5; D remains unclear. Trimming took off 7 bases at V and 2 bases at J, with 6 bases between the two ends. The CDR3 has 12 residues. Germline V gene sequence: CDR1 LNHDA, CDR2 SQIVND (reference sequence). For the CDR3, the DNA is TGTGCCAGTATGGACGGCAATCAGCCCCAGCATTTT. Its translation: CASMDGNQPQHF.

This clonotype was recorded at least ten times. The chain couples TRBV6-6 to TRBJ1-5; D is unresolved. CDR3 length: 13 amino acids. Trimming removed 0 bases at V and 8 bases at J, with 8 bases between. The germline CDR1 and CDR2 sequences are MNHNY and SVGAGI (reference sequence). The CDR3 region has the DNA TGTGCCAGCAGTTACTCGTGGAGCGAGCCCCAGCATTTT. Translated, it gives CASSYSWSEPQHF.

Concerning this clonotype itself: At one boundary the junction diverges from the germline segment, which might be a read error. The chain recombines TRBV27 with TRBJ2-5; D unclear. The germline V gene has CDR1 MNHEY and CDR2 SMNVEV (reference sequence). This CDR3 is built from 15 residues. CDR3 amino acids: CTSSRGPGRQETQYF. The CDR3 DNA is TGTACCAGCAGCCGAGGACCAGGCCGTCAGGAGACCCAGTACTTC.

The chain is built from TRBV28 and TRBJ2-4; D may be TRBD2 (7 bases). This CDR3 is 14 amino acids long. CDR1 and CDR2 from the germline V gene are MDHEN and SYDVKM. With 8 bases removed from V and 5 bases from J, the gap between germline ends came to 16 bases. The CDR3 coding sequence is TGTGCCAGCTGGCCTCGAGGGGGGGAAAACATTCAGTACTTC. The encoded protein is CASWPRGGENIQYF. Complete variable domain (other parts from reference TRBV28 and TRBJ2-4): DVKVTQSSRYLVKRTGEKVFLECVQDMDHENMFWYRQDPGLGLRLIYFSYDVKMKEKGDIPEGYSVSREKKERFSLILESASTNQTSMYLCASWPRGGENIQYFGAGTRLSVL.

This clonotype was found a few times. This chain links TRBV3-1 with TRBJ2-7, with 14 positions matching TRBD2. There are 17 residues in the CDR3. V shed 2 bases and J 5 bases; nucleotides not matched to a gene: 8. Per germline, CDR1 LGHDT and CDR2 YNNKEL (reference sequence). Written as DNA, the CDR3 is TGTGCCAGCAGCCAACCGGGACTAGCGGGAGTGGTAAACGAGCAGTACTTC. This encodes CASSQPGLAGVVNEQYF.

This clonotype has at least ten counts. This chain's CDR3 is CASSYLAGAGDTQYF. CDR3 sequence (DNA): TGTGCCAGCAGTTACTTAGCGGGGGCTGGAGATACGCAGTATTTT. The rearrangement uses TRBV6-2 or TRBV6-3 and TRBJ2-3; TRBD2 matches at 9 bases. The CDR3 totals 15 residues. Trimming removed 1 base from V and 5 bases from J; junction bases left unmatched: 4. Germline values: CDR1 MNHEY, CDR2 SVGEGT.